This T cell receptor (beta chain) was sequenced during a study of shared clonotypes between healthy human individuals. TCRdb's table, derived via immunoSEQ multiplex PCR, lists solely in-frame clones and lacks some. This sample carries roughly 2 million clones, approximately 94% of them seen once, and the ten largest clones take roughly 1.1%. Naivety among CD8 cells was defined by CD45RO negativity and positive CCR7 selection, thereby excluding terminally differentiated effector memory CD45RA+ cells. V was pared by 5 bases and J by 5 bases, with 22 bases between. The CDR3 sequence is 16 residues long. CDR1 and CDR2 (germline): MDHEN, SYDVKM.

The receptor's source is a man aged 18-30 years in good health. This chain uses TRBV28 with TRBJ2-7, with D perhaps TRBD2 (6 bases). Sequencing input: naive CD8+ T cells sorted from blood. The CDR3 DNA reads TGTGCCAGCAGTCCCGGGCCTAGCGAATCCCAAGACGAGCAGTACTTC. Residues: CASSPGPSESQDEQYF.